These 12 T cell receptor beta chains originate from one sample sequenced in a study of blood T cell repertoires in COVID-19. This table comes from immunoSEQ multiplex PCR, and its TCRdb copy is limited to in-frame clones, with some not included. The table shows approximately 240,000 clones, with approximately 80% occurring only once. Input material: PBMCs or T cells enriched from blood (not recorded which). Receptors were obtained from a woman between 35 and 50 years old with acute COVID-19.

The chain employs TRBV28 and TRBJ1-4, with D unclear. V was shortened by 5 bases and J by 0 bases, with 19 bases between the two germline ends. The germline gives CDR1 MDHEN, CDR2 SYDVKM. The CDR3 length is 18 residues. The CDR3 coding sequence is TGTGCCAGCAGTCCAATGGACTTGGTTGTTGCAACTAATGAAAAACTGTTTTTT. This encodes CASSPMDLVVATNEKLFF.

CDR3 in DNA: TGTGCCAGCAGCTTTGAGGGTAGAGCCAAAAACATTCAGTACTTC. Translated, it gives CASSFEGRAKNIQYF. The chain combines TRBV5-5 with TRBJ2-4; weak D call: TRBD2 (5 bases). Per germline, CDR1 SGHKS and CDR2 YYEKEE (reference sequence). The CDR3 runs to 15 residues. V lost 2 bases and J 0 bases, leaving 9 bases between the germline ends.

The rearrangement links TRBV11-1 to TRBJ2-7; 8 nucleotides line up with TRBD1. Germline trimming cut 6 bases from V and 2 bases from J; bases unmatched to any gene: 9. The length of the CDR3 is 15 residues. CDR1 is SGHAT and CDR2 is FQDESV in the germline V gene (reference sequence). CDR3: CASRIDRGGTYEQYF. CDR3 in DNA: TGTGCCAGCAGGATAGACAGGGGAGGAACCTACGAGCAGTACTTC.

V is TRBV3-1 (or the pseudogene TRBV3-2) and J is TRBJ2-2; 8 bases map to TRBD2. Per germline, CDR1 LGHDT and CDR2 YNNKEL (reference sequence). The CDR3 extends over 19 amino acids. J lost 2 bases, V lost 1 base, and 12 bases had no gene match. The CDR3 sequence is CASSQVGVLAGGNTGELFF. CDR3 sequence (DNA): TGTGCCAGCAGCCAAGTGGGGGTTCTCGCGGGGGGAAACACCGGGGAGCTGTTTTTT.

V gene TRBV5-1 combines with J gene TRBJ2-5; D perhaps matches TRBD1 (6 bases). Germline CDR1 is SGHRS and CDR2 is YFSETQ. The CDR3 consists of 14 residues. The V and J ends lost 1 base and 0 bases respectively, with 7 bases between them. The CDR3 sequence is CASSLRDNQETQYF. CDR3 sequence (DNA): TGCGCCAGCAGCTTGCGGGACAACCAAGAGACCCAGTACTTC. Full variable domain (remainder filled in from reference TRBV5-1 and TRBJ2-5): KAGVTQTPRYLIKTRGQQVTLSCSPISGHRSVSWYQQTPGQGLQFLFEYFSETQRNKGNFPGRFSGRQFSNSRSEMNVSTLELGDSALYLCASSLRDNQETQYFGPGTRLLVL.

The chain has TRBV13 and TRBJ1-1; 8 nucleotides align to TRBD1. CDR3 length: 15 amino acids. V lost 5 bases and J lost 5; bases outside the gene matches: 10. Per the germline V gene, CDR1 is PRHDT and CDR2 is FYEKMQ (reference sequence). The CDR3 protein is CASSGGWTGRTEAFF. DNA of the CDR3: TGTGCCAGCAGCGGGGGATGGACAGGGAGGACTGAAGCTTTCTTT.

This clone was observed a single time. The CDR3, as DNA: TGTGCCAGCATCCTGTGTAGCGGAAGCACAGATACGCAGTATTTT. Its translation is CASILCSGSTDTQYF. The rearrangement joins TRBV21-1 to TRBJ2-3; the table names TRBD2, a call not compared with the DNA. TRBV21-1 is annotated as a pseudogene. The CDR3 length is 15 residues.

The chain joins TRBV19 to TRBJ2-1; 10 nucleotides line up with TRBD2. The CDR3 consists of 19 residues. Germline V CDR1 and CDR2: LNHDA, SQIVND (reference sequence). Trimming at V came to 3 bases and at J to 0 bases, leaving 11 bases not matched to a gene. CDR3 protein: CASSILASGSSPSYNEQFF. The DNA of the CDR3 is TGTGCCAGTAGTATTCTTGCTAGCGGGAGTTCGCCCTCCTACAATGAGCAGTTCTTC.

This clone was found once. The chain joins TRBV5-4 to TRBJ2-1; 10 nucleotides align to TRBD2. Germline V gene data show CDR1 as SGHNT and CDR2 as YYREEE (reference sequence). This CDR3 contains 16 residues. With V trimmed by 4 bases and J by 6 bases, 10 bases remained unmatched. The CDR3 here is CASSPKEAGGFNEQFF. For the CDR3, the DNA is TGTGCCAGCAGCCCGAAGGAAGCGGGGGGGTTCAATGAGCAGTTCTTC.

The gene calls are TRBV9 and TRBJ2-5, with D unresolved. V was pared by 3 bases and J by 4 bases, with 10 bases between. This CDR3 spans 13 amino acids. Germline CDR1 SGDLS, CDR2 YYNGEE. CDR3 loop: CASSAPLRETQYF. The CDR3 coding sequence is TGTGCCAGCAGCGCCCCCCTCCGAGAGACCCAGTACTTC.

The chain carries TRBV7-7 and TRBJ2-1, with 7 bases fitting TRBD2. The CDR3 totals 14 residues. J gave up 10 bases and V 6 bases, and 12 bases lay outside the gene matches. The germline gives CDR1 SSHAT, CDR2 FNYEAQ (reference sequence). CDR3 in DNA: TGTGCCAGCAGTCTTGGGGCGGGGGATAACGAGCAGTTCTTC. Its translation: CASSLGAGDNEQFF.

The V call is TRBV5-6, the J call TRBJ2-3; 10 bases map to TRBD2. CDR3 length: 17 residues. Germline V lookup: CDR1 SGHDT, CDR2 YYEEEE. The V and J ends lost 3 bases and 4 bases, in that order; junction bases with no gene match: 11. The CDR3 nucleotides read TGTGCCAGCAGCTCCGCCCCCTTAGCGGGAGGCCCAGATACGCAGTATTTT. Amino acid sequence: CASSSAPLAGGPDTQYF.